This T cell receptor (beta chain) was sequenced during a study of cytomegalovirus exposure and HLA in healthy donors. Study summary: In an early release, HLA-typed donors contributed roughly 85 million unique TCR sequences.

The CDR3 runs to 14 residues. Germline trimming cut 5 bases from V and 6 bases from J; bases unmatched to any gene: 4. Germline values: CDR1 SEHNR, CDR2 FQNEAQ (reference sequence). This clone was recorded a few times. Its antigen is still unknown. Overall study results and limits: The productive fraction for most TCR beta V segments was about 87% or about 30% in an earlier analysis.

Vbeta (60) and Jbeta (13) primers were used in the PCR. TCRdb keeps only in-frame clones here, not all; method: immunoSEQ multiplex PCR. The top ten hold around 2.3% of the sample, which has around 170,000 clones, 65% to 80% seen once. This clonotype originated in a woman aged 30 to 39 in good health and CMV-seropositive. Sequenced sample: PBMCs. The rearrangement joins TRBV7-9 to TRBJ1-6; 7 bases line up with TRBD1. The CDR3 here is CASSPQGLNSPLHF. CDR3 DNA: TGTGCCAGCAGCCCACAGGGGCTTAATTCACCCCTCCACTTT. Complete variable domain (other parts from reference TRBV7-9 and TRBJ1-6): DTGVSQNPRHKITKRGQNVTFRCDPISEHNRLYWYRQTLGQGPEFLTYFQNEAQLEKSRLLSDRFSAERPKGSFSTLEIQRTEQGDSAMYLCASSPQGLNSPLHFGNGTRLTVT.